This record concerns one T cell receptor beta chain sequence. The naive CD8 fraction comprised CD45RO-negative cells positively selected for CCR7 and excluded terminally differentiated effector memory CD45RA+ cells. Libraries were prepared by immunoSEQ multiplex PCR; TCRdb keeps only in-frame clonotypes and omits some of them. The data show under 1 million clones, roughly 96% seen once. The junction had 16 bases not matched to a gene; V was cut back by 5 bases and J by 1 base. The germline V gene encodes CDR1 MDHEN and CDR2 SYDVKM. The CDR3 loop spans 19 amino acids. This sample is part of a study of shared clonotypes between healthy human individuals.

The chain joins TRBV28 to TRBJ2-7, with 11 bases fitting TRBD2. The source of this sequence is a man aged 25-40 years in good health. The sequencing input was naive CD8+ T cells sorted from blood. Here the CDR3 reads CASSGSTSGKILPSYEQYF. The CDR3 DNA is TGTGCCAGCAGTGGCTCGACTAGCGGGAAAATCCTTCCTTCCTACGAGCAGTACTTC. Complete variable domain (other parts from reference TRBV28 and TRBJ2-7): DVKVTQSSRYLVKRTGEKVFLECVQDMDHENMFWYRQDPGLGLRLIYFSYDVKMKEKGDIPEGYSVSREKKERFSLILESASTNQTSMYLCASSGSTSGKILPSYEQYFGPGTRLTVT.